These 10 T cell receptor beta chains originate from one sample sequenced in a study of CD8 T cells in Susac syndrome. About 0.5 to 1 ug RNA was reverse transcribed with random hexamers. TCRdb recomputed calls from the immunoSEQ multiplex PCR reads with MiXCR, one row per CDR3 protein. The sample includes hundreds of thousands of distinct CDR3 sequences, approximately 95% of them seen just once. The sequenced sample consisted of CD4+ T cells from PBMCs. These receptors all come from a human donor with multiple sclerosis.

This chain joins TRBV6-6 and TRBJ2-7; D is uncertain. Between the trimmed V and J ends, which lost 5 bases and 2 bases, there was a span of 13 bases. This CDR3 region has 14 residues. Germline lookup yields CDR1 MNHNY and CDR2 SVGAGI (reference sequence). The CDR3 coding sequence is TGTGCCAGCAGTAAGGACGGAGTCCCCTACGAGCAGTACTTC. As protein: CASSKDGVPYEQYF.

This chain connects TRBV2 to TRBJ1-5; maybe TRBD1 (5 bases). Trimming took 7 bases from V and 7 from J, leaving 11 bases between them. This CDR3 spans 12 amino acids. The germline CDR1 and CDR2 sequences are SNHLY and FYNNEI. The CDR3 loop reads CASKGTKQPQHF. Written as DNA, the CDR3 is TGTGCCAGCAAGGGGACTAAGCAGCCCCAGCATTTT. The variable domain in full, with the rest retrieved from reference TRBV2 and TRBJ1-5, is EPEVTQTPSHQVTQMGQEVILRCVPISNHLYFYWYRQILGQKVEFLVSFYNNEISEKSEIFDDQFSVERPDGSNFTLKIRSTKLEDSAMYFCASKGTKQPQHFGDGTRLSIL.

This rearrangement joins TRBV29-1 to TRBJ1-2; TRBD1 might be the D (6 bases). The CDR3 covers 12 residues. Per the germline V gene, CDR1 is SQVTM and CDR2 is ANQGSEA. V was trimmed by 6 bases and J by 4 bases, leaving 12 bases between them. CDR3 sequence reads: CSVGQETYGYTF. The CDR3 DNA sequence: TGCAGCGTGGGACAAGAGACCTATGGCTACACCTTC.

This clonotype was recorded once. This sequence joins TRBV14 and TRBJ2-6, with TRBD1 as a possible D gene (5 bases). Per the germline V gene, CDR1 is SGHDN and CDR2 is FVKESK. The CDR3 consists of 15 residues. V lost 5 bases and J lost 0, with 8 bases in between. CDR3 sequence reads: CASSYRTSGANVLTF. In DNA, the CDR3 is TGTGCCAGCAGCTACAGGACCTCTGGGGCCAACGTCCTGACTTTC. Full variable domain (outside the CDR3, taken from reference TRBV14 and TRBJ2-6): EAGVTQFPSHSVIEKGQTVTLRCDPISGHDNLYWYRRVMGKEIKFLLHFVKESKQDESGMPNNRFLAERTGGTYSTLKVQPAELEDSGVYFCASSYRTSGANVLTFGAGSRLTVL.

This chain uses TRBV12-3 or TRBV12-4 with TRBJ2-3; D unresolved. The CDR3 has 14 amino acids. The V and J ends lost 2 bases and 6 bases respectively, with 12 bases between them. CDR3 in amino acids: CASSLKGSGDTQYF. The CDR3 DNA is TGTGCCAGCAGTTTAAAGGGTTCTGGGGATACGCAGTATTTT.

J is TRBJ2-7 and V is TRBV29-1; D might be TRBD1 (5 bases). CDR3 length: 11 residues. Germline V gene sequence: CDR1 SQVTM, CDR2 ANQGSEA. V lost 7 bases to trimming and J lost 5 bases, with 12 bases between them. CDR3 sequence (DNA): TGCAGCGCCGCAGGGTCCCACGAGCAGTACTTC. Translating it yields CSAAGSHEQYF.

This clonotype was recorded only once. The rearrangement links TRBV28 to TRBJ2-5; D possibly uses TRBD1 or TRBD2 (6 bases each). Germline CDR1 MDHEN, CDR2 SYDVKM. CDR3 length: 14 amino acids. Trimming took off 6 bases at V and 4 bases at J, with 15 bases between the two ends. The CDR3 region is CASSVGGLAETQYF. DNA for the CDR3: TGTGCCAGCAGCGTAGGGGGACTGGCAGAGACCCAGTACTTC. Full variable domain (remainder filled in from reference TRBV28 and TRBJ2-5): DVKVTQSSRYLVKRTGEKVFLECVQDMDHENMFWYRQDPGLGLRLIYFSYDVKMKEKGDIPEGYSVSREKKERFSLILESASTNQTSMYLCASSVGGLAETQYFGPGTRLLVL.

J is TRBJ2-7 and V is TRBV3-1, with 11 bases fitting TRBD2. The CDR3 contains 16 residues. CDR1 and CDR2 from the germline V gene are LGHDT and YNNKEL (reference sequence). Trimming at V came to 3 bases and at J to 3 bases, leaving 7 bases not matched to a gene. This chain's CDR3 is CASSHLTSGRGYEQYF. DNA of the CDR3: TGTGCCAGCAGCCATCTTACTAGCGGGAGAGGCTACGAGCAGTACTTC.

V is TRBV20-1 and J is TRBJ1-2; maybe TRBD1 (5 bases). The CDR3 is made up of 12 amino acids. The V and J ends lost 6 bases and 4 bases respectively, with 12 bases between them. Germline loops: CDR1 DFQATT, CDR2 SNEGSKA (reference sequence). DNA of the CDR3: TGCAGTGCACCTGGGGGATCCTATGGCTACACCTTC. It codes for CSAPGGSYGYTF.

This clonotype has only one observation. CDR3 sequence reads: CASSSQSGAYEQYF. The CDR3 nucleotides are TGTGCCAGCAGTTCCCAGAGCGGGGCCTACGAGCAGTACTTC. This chain links TRBV12-3 or TRBV12-4 with TRBJ2-7, with 7 bases aligning to TRBD2. This CDR3 is built from 14 residues. With V trimmed by 4 bases and J by 2 bases, 5 bases remained unmatched.